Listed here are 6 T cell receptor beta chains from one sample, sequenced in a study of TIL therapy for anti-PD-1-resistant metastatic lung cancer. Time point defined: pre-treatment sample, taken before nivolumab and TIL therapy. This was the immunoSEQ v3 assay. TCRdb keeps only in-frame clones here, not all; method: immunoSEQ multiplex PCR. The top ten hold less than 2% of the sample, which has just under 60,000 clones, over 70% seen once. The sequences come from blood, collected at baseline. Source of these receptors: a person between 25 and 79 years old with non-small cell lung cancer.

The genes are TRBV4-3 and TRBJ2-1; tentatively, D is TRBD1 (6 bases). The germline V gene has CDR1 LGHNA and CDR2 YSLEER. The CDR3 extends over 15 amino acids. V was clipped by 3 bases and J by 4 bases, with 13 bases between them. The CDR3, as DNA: TGCGCCAGCAGCCAGTTACAGGGAAATTACAATGAGCAGTTCTTC. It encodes CASSQLQGNYNEQFF.

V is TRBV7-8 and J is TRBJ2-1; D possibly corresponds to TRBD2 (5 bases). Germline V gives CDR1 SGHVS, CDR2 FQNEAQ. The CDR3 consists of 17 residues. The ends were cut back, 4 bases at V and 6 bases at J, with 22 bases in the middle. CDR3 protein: CASSSSPGSLRVNEQFF. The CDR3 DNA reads TGTGCCAGCAGCTCGTCCCCTGGTAGTCTGCGGGTCAATGAGCAGTTCTTC.

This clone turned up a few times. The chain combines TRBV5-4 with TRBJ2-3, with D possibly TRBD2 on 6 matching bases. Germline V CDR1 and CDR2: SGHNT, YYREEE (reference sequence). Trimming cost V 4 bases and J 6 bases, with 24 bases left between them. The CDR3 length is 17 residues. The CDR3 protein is CASSHLHSGRRRDTQYF. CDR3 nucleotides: TGTGCCAGCAGCCACCTTCATTCGGGGAGGAGGAGGGATACGCAGTATTTT.

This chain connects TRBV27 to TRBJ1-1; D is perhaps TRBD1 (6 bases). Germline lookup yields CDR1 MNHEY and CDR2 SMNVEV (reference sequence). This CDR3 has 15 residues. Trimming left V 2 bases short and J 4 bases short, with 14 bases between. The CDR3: CASSLRGAIGTEAFF. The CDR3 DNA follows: TGTGCCAGCAGTTTAAGGGGGGCGATCGGCACTGAAGCTTTCTTT.

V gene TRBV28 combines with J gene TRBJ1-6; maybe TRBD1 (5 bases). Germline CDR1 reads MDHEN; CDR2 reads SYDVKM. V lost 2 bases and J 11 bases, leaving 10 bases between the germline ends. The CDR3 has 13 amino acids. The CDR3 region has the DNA TGTGCCAGCAGTTTAAGGCCAGGGACACCCCTCCACTTT. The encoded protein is CASSLRPGTPLHF.

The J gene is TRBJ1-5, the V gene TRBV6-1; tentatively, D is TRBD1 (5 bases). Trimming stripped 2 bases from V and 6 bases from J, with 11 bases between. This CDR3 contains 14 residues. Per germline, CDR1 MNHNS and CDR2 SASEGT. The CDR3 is CASSEQGGSQPQHF. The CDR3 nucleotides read TGTGCCAGCAGTGAACAGGGAGGTAGTCAGCCCCAGCATTTT.